The T cell receptor (beta chain) described here comes from a study of T cell responses to AZD1222 COVID-19 vaccine. As for the study in general: Pooling of second doses given at about 4 or about 12 weeks was done. General observations from the study: Breadth and depth of Spike-specific TCRs rose after two AZD1222 doses.

Losses at the gene ends were 0 bases for V and 4 bases for J; bases not matched to a gene: 8. The CDR3 loop spans 16 amino acids. CDR1 is MGHRA and CDR2 is YSYEKL in the germline V gene. With regard to this clone: Its antigen is still unknown.

TCRdb's copy holds only in-frame clones and misses some; the assay was immunoSEQ multiplex PCR. This sample has around 170,000 clones; about nine tenths occur once, and the top ten carry approximately 1.5%. The TCR was taken from an adult in good health. This chain joins TRBV4-1 and TRBJ2-5, with TRBD1 identical over 7 bases. The material was peripheral blood, obtained on day 0 of AZD1222 vaccination. The CDR3 DNA is TGCGCCAGCAGCCAAGATGGGGACAGAGCAGGAGAGACCCAGTACTTC. Its protein product is CASSQDGDRAGETQYF.